Listed below are T cell receptor beta chains from one sample, sequenced in a study of T cells in Graves' hyperthyroidism and ophthalmopathy. TCRdb passed the multiplex PCR reads through MiXCR, listing each CDR3 protein once. The sample records around 440,000 distinct CDR3 sequences, 15% to 18% being singletons. The sample consisted of blood. These receptors originate from a woman between 18 and 30 years old with Graves' hyperthyroidism. Both conserved end residues are part of each CDR3. D genes are given only for firm matches. Only part of the rows carry a size: once, few, many, or a class if the clone is expanded.

V: TRBV15
D: NA
size: many
J: TRBJ1-2
CDR3: CATSRDRLGRGTNYGYTF
DNA: TGTGCCACCAGCAGAGACCGCCTTGGCCGGGGAACTAACTATGGCTACACCTTC

V: TRBV20-1
D: TRBD2
size: many
J: TRBJ2-5
CDR3: CSLRGTSGGDLKTQYF
DNA: TGCAGTCTCCGTGGGACTAGCGGGGGGGATTTGAAGACCCAGTACTTC

V: TRBV4-3
D: NA
size: NA
J: TRBJ2-7
CDR3: CASSQDSGTPSYEQYF
DNA: TGCGCCAGCAGCCAAGACTCCGGGACACCCTCTTACGAGCAGTACTTC

V: TRBV10-3
D: NA
size: many
J: TRBJ1-2
CDR3: CAISAQGTGYTF
DNA: TGTGCCATCAGTGCCCAGGGGACCGGCTACACCTTC

V: TRBV6-1
D: NA
size: NA
J: TRBJ2-1
CDR3: CTTLGQGTYNEQFF
DNA: TGTACCACGCTGGGGCAGGGGACCTACAATGAGCAGTTCTTC

V: TRBV11-1
D: TRBD2
size: many
J: TRBJ2-1
CDR3: CASSLMRRGLHNEQFF
DNA: TGTGCCAGCAGCTTAATGCGGCGGGGGTTGCACAATGAGCAGTTCTTC

V: TRBV19
D: NA
size: NA
J: TRBJ1-1
CDR3: CASSIVPGRTEAFF
DNA: TGTGCCAGTAGTATAGTCCCAGGGCGGACTGAAGCTTTCTTT

V: TRBV2
D: NA
size: many
J: TRBJ1-5
CDR3: CASSEADGGYQPQHF
DNA: TGTGCCAGCAGTGAAGCAGACGGGGGGTATCAGCCCCAGCATTTT

V: TRBV20-1
D: NA
size: many
J: TRBJ2-3
CDR3: CSATGSGAIADTQYF
DNA: TGCAGTGCTACTGGATCGGGAGCTATTGCAGATACGCAGTATTTT

V: TRBV6-2/TRBV6-3
D: NA
size: few
J: TRBJ2-1
CDR3: CASSYSFRGTLNNEQFF
DNA: TGTGCCAGCAGTTACTCTTTTCGTGGGACGCTCAACAATGAGCAGTTCTTC

V: TRBV7-2
D: NA
size: many
J: TRBJ2-7
CDR3: CASSLGLGANYEQYF
DNA: TGTGCCAGCAGCTTAGGTTTGGGGGCAAACTACGAGCAGTACTTC

V: TRBV28
D: TRBD1
size: many
J: TRBJ1-5
CDR3: CASSFWAGGGLNQPQHF
DNA: TGTGCCAGCAGTTTTTGGGCAGGGGGGGGGCTGAATCAGCCCCAGCATTTT

V: TRBV12-3/TRBV12-4
D: TRBD1
size: many
J: TRBJ1-3
CDR3: CASSRTGVGNTIYF
DNA: TGTGCCAGCAGTCGCACAGGGGTCGGAAACACCATATATTTT

V: TRBV20-1
D: TRBD2
size: NA
J: TRBJ2-5
CDR3: CSARDRGGRARETQYF
DNA: TGCAGTGCTAGAGATCGGGGCGGGAGGGCCCGGGAGACCCAGTACTTC

V: TRBV20-1
D: TRBD2
size: few
J: TRBJ2-1
CDR3: CSAAKEGTSGRAYEQFF
DNA: TGCAGTGCTGCCAAAGAAGGGACTAGCGGGAGGGCCTATGAGCAGTTCTTC

V: TRBV10-2
D: NA
size: NA
J: TRBJ2-1
CDR3: CASSTTPSGNEQFF
DNA: TGCGCCAGCAGTACCACACCCTCTGGCAATGAGCAGTTCTTC

V: TRBV18
D: TRBD1
size: many
J: TRBJ2-2
CDR3: CASSTQGITGELFF
DNA: TGTGCCAGCTCAACACAGGGGATCACCGGGGAGCTGTTTTTT

V: TRBV15
D: NA
size: NA
J: TRBJ2-1
CDR3: CATQHDELYNERFF
DNA: TGTGCCACCCAGCATGATGAACTTTACAATGAGCGGTTCTTC

V: TRBV2
D: NA
size: many
J: TRBJ1-5
CDR3: CASSGVGTNQPQHF
DNA: TGTGCCAGCAGTGGTGTAGGGACCAATCAGCCCCAGCATTTT

V: TRBV12-3/TRBV12-4
D: NA
size: many
J: TRBJ2-3
CDR3: CASIPSGGSTDTQYF
DNA: TGTGCCAGCATCCCGTCCGGGGGTAGTACAGATACGCAGTATTTT

V: TRBV28
D: TRBD1
size: few
J: TRBJ2-1
CDR3: CASRGQGRNNEQFF
DNA: TGTGCCAGCAGGGGACAGGGGAGAAACAATGAGCAGTTCTTC

V: TRBV20-1
D: TRBD1
size: many
J: TRBJ1-2
CDR3: CSASPKGPDRGQGGYTF
DNA: TGCAGTGCTAGCCCTAAGGGGCCGGACAGGGGGCAAGGTGGCTACACCTTC

V: TRBV28
D: NA
size: many
J: TRBJ2-6
CDR3: CASSLEGAGANVLTF
DNA: TGTGCCAGCAGTTTAGAGGGAGCTGGGGCCAACGTCCTGACTTTC

V: TRBV7-8
D: NA
size: NA
J: TRBJ1-6
CDR3: CASSGDIFSPLHF
DNA: TGTGCCAGCAGCGGCGACATCTTCTCACCCCTCCACTTT

V: TRBV7-2
D: NA
size: few
J: TRBJ1-2
CDR3: CASSFDWLSNYGYTF
DNA: TGTGCCAGCAGCTTTGATTGGTTATCTAACTATGGCTACACCTTC

V: TRBV12-3/TRBV12-4
D: NA
size: many
J: TRBJ2-5
CDR3: CASSLGMETQYF
DNA: TGTGCCAGCAGTTTGGGAATGGAGACCCAGTACTTC

V: TRBV29-1
D: TRBD1
size: many
J: TRBJ2-1
CDR3: CSATRSGQGLNEQFF
DNA: TGCAGCGCGACCCGCTCAGGACAGGGGCTCAATGAGCAGTTCTTC